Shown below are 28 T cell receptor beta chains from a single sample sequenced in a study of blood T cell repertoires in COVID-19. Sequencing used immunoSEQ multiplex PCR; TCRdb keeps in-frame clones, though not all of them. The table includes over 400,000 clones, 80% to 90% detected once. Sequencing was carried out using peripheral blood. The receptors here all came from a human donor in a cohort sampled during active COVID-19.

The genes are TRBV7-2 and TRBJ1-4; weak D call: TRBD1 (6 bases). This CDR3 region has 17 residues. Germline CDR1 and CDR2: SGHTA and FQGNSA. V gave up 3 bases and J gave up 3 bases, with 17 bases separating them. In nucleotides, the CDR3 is TGTGCCAGCAGCTTGGGCCGAGGGGCAGGGGCTAATGAAAAACTGTTTTTT. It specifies CASSLGRGAGANEKLFF.

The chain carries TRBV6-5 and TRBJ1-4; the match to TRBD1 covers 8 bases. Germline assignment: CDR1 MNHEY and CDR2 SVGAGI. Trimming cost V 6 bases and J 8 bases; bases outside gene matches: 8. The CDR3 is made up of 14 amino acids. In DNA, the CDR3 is TGTGCCAGCAGGGCACAGGGGGTAGGGGAAAAACTGTTTTTT. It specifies CASRAQGVGEKLFF.

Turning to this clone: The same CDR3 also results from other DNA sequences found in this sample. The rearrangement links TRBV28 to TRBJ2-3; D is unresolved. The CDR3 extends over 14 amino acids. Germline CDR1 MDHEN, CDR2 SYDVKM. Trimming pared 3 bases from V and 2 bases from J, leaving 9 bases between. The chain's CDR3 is CASSLGRSTDTQYF. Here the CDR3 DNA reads TGTGCCAGCAGTTTGGGCAGGTCCACAGATACGCAGTATTTT. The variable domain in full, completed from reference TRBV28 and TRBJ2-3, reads DVKVTQSSRYLVKRTGEKVFLECVQDMDHENMFWYRQDPGLGLRLIYFSYDVKMKEKGDIPEGYSVSREKKERFSLILESASTNQTSMYLCASSLGRSTDTQYFGPGTRLTVL.

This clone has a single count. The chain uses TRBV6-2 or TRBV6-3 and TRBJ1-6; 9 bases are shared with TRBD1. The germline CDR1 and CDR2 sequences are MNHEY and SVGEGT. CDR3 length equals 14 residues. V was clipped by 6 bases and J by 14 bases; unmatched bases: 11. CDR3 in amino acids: CASSSGTGIVTLHF. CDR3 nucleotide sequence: TGTGCCAGCAGCTCCGGGACAGGGATTGTTACCCTCCACTTT.

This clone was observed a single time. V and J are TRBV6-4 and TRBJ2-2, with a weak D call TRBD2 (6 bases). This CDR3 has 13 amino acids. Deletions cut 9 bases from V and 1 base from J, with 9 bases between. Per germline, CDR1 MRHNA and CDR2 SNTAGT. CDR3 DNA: TGTGCCAGTAGCGGAGAGAACACCGGGGAGCTGTTTTTT. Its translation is CASSGENTGELFF.

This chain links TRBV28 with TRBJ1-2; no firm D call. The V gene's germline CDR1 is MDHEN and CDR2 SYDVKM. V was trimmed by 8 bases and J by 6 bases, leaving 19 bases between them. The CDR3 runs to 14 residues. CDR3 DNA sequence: TGTGCCAGCCGCCAACGGGGAACTCGACATGGCTACACCTTC. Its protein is CASRQRGTRHGYTF.

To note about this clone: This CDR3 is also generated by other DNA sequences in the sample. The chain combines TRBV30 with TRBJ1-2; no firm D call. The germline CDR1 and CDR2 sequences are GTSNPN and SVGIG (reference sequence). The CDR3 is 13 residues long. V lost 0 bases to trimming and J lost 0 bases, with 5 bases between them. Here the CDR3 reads CAWSVRANYGYTF. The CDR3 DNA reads TGTGCCTGGAGTGTACGGGCTAACTATGGCTACACCTTC. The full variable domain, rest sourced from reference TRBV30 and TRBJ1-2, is SQTIHQWPATLVQPVGSPLSLECTVEGTSNPNLYWYRQAAGRGLQLLFYSVGIGQISSEVPQNLSASRPQDRQFILSSKKLLLSDSGFYLCAWSVRANYGYTFGSGTRLTVV.

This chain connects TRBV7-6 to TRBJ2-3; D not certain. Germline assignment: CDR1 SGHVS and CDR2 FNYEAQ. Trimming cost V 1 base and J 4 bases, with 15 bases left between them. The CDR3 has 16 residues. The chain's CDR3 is CASSLGQSGGPDTQYF. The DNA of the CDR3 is TGTGCCAGCAGCTTAGGCCAATCTGGTGGCCCAGATACGCAGTATTTT.

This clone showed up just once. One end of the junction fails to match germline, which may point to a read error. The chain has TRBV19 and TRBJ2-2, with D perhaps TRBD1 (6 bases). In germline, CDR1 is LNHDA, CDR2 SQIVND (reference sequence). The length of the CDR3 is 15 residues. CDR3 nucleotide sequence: TGTGCCAGCAGTAGGGGGACACCGAACACCGGGGAGCTGTTTTTT. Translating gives CASSRGTPNTGELFF. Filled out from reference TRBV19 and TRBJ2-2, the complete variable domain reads DGGITQSPKYLFRKEGQNVTLSCEQNLNHDAMYWYRQDPGQGLRLIYYSQIVNDFQKGDIAEGYSVSREKKESFPLTVTSAQKNPTAFYLCASSRGTPNTGELFFGEGSRLTVL.

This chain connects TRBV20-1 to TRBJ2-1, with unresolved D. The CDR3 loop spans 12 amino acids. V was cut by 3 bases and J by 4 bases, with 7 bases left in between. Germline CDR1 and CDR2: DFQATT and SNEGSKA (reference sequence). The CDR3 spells CSASGGYNEQFF. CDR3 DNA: TGCAGTGCTAGTGGCGGTTACAATGAGCAGTTCTTC.

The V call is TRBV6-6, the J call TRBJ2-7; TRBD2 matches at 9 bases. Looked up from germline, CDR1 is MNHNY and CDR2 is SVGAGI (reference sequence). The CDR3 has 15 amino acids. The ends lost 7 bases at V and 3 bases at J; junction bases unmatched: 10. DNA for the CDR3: TGTGCCAGCACTAGGGAGCCTAGCGGGATCTACGAGCAGTACTTC. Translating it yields CASTREPSGIYEQYF.

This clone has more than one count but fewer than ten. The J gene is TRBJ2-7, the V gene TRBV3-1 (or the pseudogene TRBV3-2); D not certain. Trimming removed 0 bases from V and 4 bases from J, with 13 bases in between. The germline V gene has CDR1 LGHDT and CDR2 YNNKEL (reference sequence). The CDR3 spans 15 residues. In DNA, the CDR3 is TGTGCCAGCAGCCAAGATTTGACCAGGTTGTACGAGCAGTACTTC. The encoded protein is CASSQDLTRLYEQYF.

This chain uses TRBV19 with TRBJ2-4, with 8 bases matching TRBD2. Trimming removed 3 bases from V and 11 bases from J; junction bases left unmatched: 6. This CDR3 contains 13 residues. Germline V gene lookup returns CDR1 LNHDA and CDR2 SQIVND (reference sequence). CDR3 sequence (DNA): TGTGCCAGTAGTATTGGGGCTAGCGGGTTTCAGTACTTC. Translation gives CASSIGASGFQYF.

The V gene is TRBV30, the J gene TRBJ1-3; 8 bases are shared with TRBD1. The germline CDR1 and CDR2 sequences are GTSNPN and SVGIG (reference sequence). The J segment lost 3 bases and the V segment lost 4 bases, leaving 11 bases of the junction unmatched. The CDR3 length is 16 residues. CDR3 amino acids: CAWTRDRGAVGNTIYF. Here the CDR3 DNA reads TGTGCCTGGACGCGCGACAGGGGAGCGGTTGGAAACACCATATATTTT.

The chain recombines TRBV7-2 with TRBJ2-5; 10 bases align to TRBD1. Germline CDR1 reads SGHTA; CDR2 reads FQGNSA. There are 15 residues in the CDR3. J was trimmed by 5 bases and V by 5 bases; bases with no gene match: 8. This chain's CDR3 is CASSQDRGLGETQYF. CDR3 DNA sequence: TGTGCCAGCAGCCAAGACAGGGGGCTGGGGGAGACCCAGTACTTC.

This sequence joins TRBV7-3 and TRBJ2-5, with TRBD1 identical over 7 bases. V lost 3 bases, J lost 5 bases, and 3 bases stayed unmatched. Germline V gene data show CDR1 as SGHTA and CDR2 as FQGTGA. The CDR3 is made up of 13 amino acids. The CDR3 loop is CASSLRGRETQYF. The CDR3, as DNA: TGTGCCAGCAGCTTGAGGGGGCGGGAGACCCAGTACTTC.

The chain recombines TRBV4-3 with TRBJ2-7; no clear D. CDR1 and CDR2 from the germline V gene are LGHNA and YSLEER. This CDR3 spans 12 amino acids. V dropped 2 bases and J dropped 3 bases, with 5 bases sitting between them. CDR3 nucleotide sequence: TGCGCCAGCAGCCAAAACGGCTACGAGCAGTACTTC. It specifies CASSQNGYEQYF.

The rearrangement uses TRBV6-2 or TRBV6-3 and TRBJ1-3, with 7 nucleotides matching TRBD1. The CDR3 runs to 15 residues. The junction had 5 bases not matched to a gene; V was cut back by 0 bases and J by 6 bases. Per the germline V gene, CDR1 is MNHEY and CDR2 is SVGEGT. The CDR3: CASSYSGQAVNTIYF. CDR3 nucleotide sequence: TGTGCCAGCAGTTACTCCGGACAGGCTGTAAACACCATATATTTT.

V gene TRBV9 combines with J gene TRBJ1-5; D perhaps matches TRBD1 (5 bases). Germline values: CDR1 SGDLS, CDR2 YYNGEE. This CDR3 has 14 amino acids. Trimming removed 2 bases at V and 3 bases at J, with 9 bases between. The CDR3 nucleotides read TGTGCCAGCAGCGTTTCGGGGGACAATCAGCCCCAGCATTTT. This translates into CASSVSGDNQPQHF.

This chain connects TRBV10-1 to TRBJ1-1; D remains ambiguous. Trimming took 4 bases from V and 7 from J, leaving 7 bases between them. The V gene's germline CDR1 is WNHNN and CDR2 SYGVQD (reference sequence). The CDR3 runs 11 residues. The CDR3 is CASSVGSEAFF. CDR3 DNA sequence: TGCGCCAGCAGTGTGGGGAGTGAAGCTTTCTTT.

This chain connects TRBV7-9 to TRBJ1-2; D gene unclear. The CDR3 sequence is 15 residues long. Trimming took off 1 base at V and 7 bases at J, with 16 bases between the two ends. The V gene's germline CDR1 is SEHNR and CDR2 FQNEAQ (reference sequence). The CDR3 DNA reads TGTGCCAGCAGCTTAGAGATCGTGGGTTCGGGTGGCTACACCTTC. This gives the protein CASSLEIVGSGGYTF.

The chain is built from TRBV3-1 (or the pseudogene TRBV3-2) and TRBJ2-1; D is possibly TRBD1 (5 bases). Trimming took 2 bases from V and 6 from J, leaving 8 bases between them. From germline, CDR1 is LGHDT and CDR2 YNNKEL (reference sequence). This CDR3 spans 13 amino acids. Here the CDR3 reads CASSQWQGNEQFF. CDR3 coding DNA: TGTGCCAGCAGCCAATGGCAGGGCAATGAGCAGTTCTTC.

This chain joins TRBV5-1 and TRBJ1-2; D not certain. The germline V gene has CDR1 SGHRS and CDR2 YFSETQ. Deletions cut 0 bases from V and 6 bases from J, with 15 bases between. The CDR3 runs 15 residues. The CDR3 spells CASSLVLAGSDGYTF. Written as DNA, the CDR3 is TGCGCCAGCAGCTTGGTTTTGGCAGGTTCAGATGGCTACACCTTC. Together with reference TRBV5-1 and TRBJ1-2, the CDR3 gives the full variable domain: KAGVTQTPRYLIKTRGQQVTLSCSPISGHRSVSWYQQTPGQGLQFLFEYFSETQRNKGNFPGRFSGRQFSNSRSEMNVSTLELGDSALYLCASSLVLAGSDGYTFGSGTRLTVV.

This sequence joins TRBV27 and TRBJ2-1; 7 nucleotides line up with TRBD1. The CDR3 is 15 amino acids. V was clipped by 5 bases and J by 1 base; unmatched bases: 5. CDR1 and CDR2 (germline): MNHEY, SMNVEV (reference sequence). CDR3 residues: CASSPPGQSYNEQFF. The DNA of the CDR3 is TGTGCCAGCAGTCCACCGGGACAGTCCTACAATGAGCAGTTCTTC.

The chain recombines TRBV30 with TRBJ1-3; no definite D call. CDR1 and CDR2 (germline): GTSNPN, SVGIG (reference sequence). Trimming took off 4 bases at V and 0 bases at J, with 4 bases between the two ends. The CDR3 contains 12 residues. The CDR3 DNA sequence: TGTGCCTGGACGAGCTCTGGAAACACCATATATTTT. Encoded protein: CAWTSSGNTIYF.

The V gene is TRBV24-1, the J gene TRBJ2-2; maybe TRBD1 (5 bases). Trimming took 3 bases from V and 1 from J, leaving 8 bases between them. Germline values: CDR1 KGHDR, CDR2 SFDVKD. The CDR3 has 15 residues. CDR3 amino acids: CATSDPRENTGELFF. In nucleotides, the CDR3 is TGTGCCACCAGTGATCCCAGGGAGAACACCGGGGAGCTGTTTTTT.

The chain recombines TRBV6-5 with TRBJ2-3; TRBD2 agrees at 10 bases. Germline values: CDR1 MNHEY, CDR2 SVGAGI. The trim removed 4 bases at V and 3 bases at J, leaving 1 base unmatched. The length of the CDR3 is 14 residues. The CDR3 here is CASSSSGRTDTQYF. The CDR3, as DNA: TGTGCCAGCAGTTCTAGCGGGAGAACAGATACGCAGTATTTT.

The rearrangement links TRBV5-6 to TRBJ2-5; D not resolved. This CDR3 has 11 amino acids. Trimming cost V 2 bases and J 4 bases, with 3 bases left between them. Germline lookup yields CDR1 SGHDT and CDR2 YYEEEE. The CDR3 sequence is CASSLLETQYF. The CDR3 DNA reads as TGTGCCAGCAGCTTACTAGAGACCCAGTACTTC.